Sequencing of this T cell receptor (beta chain) was carried out in a study of blood T cells in healthy people across ages. Using a J-beta primer mix together with a sample-barcoded 5' primer, a second PCR was run for roughly 6 to 12 cycles. One entry per CDR3 protein results from TCRdb running MiXCR on the 5' RACE reads. The sample records about 930,000 distinct CDR3 sequences, about 28% being singletons. Trimming shortened V by 4 bases and J by 0 bases, and 9 bases separated the two germline ends. Germline V gene sequence: CDR1 MNHNY, CDR2 SVGAGI (reference sequence). The CDR3 has 14 amino acids. The data were also submitted as part of a second study, on T cells of mothers and their children. This second study notes: The study found slightly higher but non-significant overlap in related versus unrelated mother-child pairs.

Sequenced sample: blood. The chain joins TRBV6-6 to TRBJ1-1, with unresolved D. The origin of this receptor is a woman in her forties in good health. The CDR3 DNA follows: TGTGCCAGCAGTTCAAGCCCAATGAACACTGAAGCTTTCTTT. This gives the protein CASSSSPMNTEAFF.